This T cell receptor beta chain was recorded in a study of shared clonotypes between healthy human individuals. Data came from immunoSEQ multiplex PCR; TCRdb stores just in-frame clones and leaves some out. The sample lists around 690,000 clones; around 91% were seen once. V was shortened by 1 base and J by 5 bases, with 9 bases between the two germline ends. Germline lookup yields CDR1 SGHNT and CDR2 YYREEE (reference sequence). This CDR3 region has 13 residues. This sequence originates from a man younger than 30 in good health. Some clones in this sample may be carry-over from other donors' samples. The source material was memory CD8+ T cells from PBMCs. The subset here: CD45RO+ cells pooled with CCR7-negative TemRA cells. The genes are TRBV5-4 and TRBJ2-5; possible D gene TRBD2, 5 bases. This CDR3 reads CASSLRGVETQYF. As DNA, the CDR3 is TGTGCCAGCAGCTTGCGGGGAGTGGAGACCCAGTACTTC.